This T cell receptor (beta chain) emerged from a study of blood T cells in healthy people across ages. Next came a second PCR, run for 7 to 11 cycles, which used a sample-barcoded 5' primer along with a J-beta primer mix. One entry per CDR3 protein results from TCRdb running MiXCR on the 5' RACE reads. The data contain roughly 650,000 distinct CDR3 sequences, roughly 32% of them singletons. Study-wide results and caveats: Per million T cells, TCR beta diversity dropped about linearly as age rose. Expanded clonotype shifts may have been confounded, as the donors had an unknown CMV status. Both higher diversity and more naive CD4+ cells marked long-lived donors when set against aged donors.

Collection of 7.5 to 10 milliliters of peripheral blood was performed for each donor. This CDR3 is built from 15 residues. The germline CDR1 and CDR2 sequences are MGHRA and YSYEKL. The ends were cut back, 0 bases at V and 1 base at J, with 9 bases in the middle. Notes on this clonotype: Its antigen is undetermined.

The sequencing input was blood. J is TRBJ1-2 and V is TRBV4-1; D gene uncertain. The TCR sequence derives from a woman over 75 in good health. The CDR3 spells CASSQEETLNYGYTF. The CDR3 coding sequence is TGCGCCAGCAGCCAAGAGGAGACCCTTAACTATGGCTACACCTTC.